This is a list of T cell receptor beta chains from one sample in a study of blood T cell repertoires in COVID-19. Only in-frame clones appear in the TCRdb table, and some are missing; sequencing was by immunoSEQ multiplex PCR. The sample holds around 64,000 clones, 80% to 90% seen once. Sequencing was carried out using peripheral blood. The receptors were gathered from a woman between 18 and 30 years old with acute or convalescent COVID-19. Both conserved end residues are part of each CDR3. A D gene is named only where the DNA matches it firmly. The size entry is marked missing in some rows and otherwise reads once, few, many or a size class.

abundance	d_gene	v_gene	j_gene	len	CDR3nt	CDR3aa
once	TRBD1	TRBV19	TRBJ1-4	15	TGTGCCAGTAGTGGCCGGGACAGAACTAATGAAAAACTGTTTTTT	CASSGRDRTNEKLFF
few	TRBD1	TRBV10-3	TRBJ1-1	15	TGTGCCATCAGGGAGCCGGGACAGGGGAGCACTGAAGCTTTCTTT	CAIREPGQGSTEAFF
NA	TRBD1	TRBV7-2	TRBJ1-1	13	TGTGCCAGCAGCTTAGGGACAGGCAGTGAAGCTTTCTTT	CASSLGTGSEAFF
NA	TRBD2	TRBV7-8	TRBJ2-3	15	TGTGCCAGCAGCTTAGAAGCGGGAGAAGTAGATACGCAGTATTTT	CASSLEAGEVDTQYF
NA	NA	TRBV4-3	TRBJ1-3	13	TGCGCCAGCAGCCAAGATCGGGAGTCCACCATATATTTT	CASSQDRESTIYF
NA	NA	TRBV6-5	TRBJ1-4	14	TGTGCCAGCAGTTGGGGGGGGGCTGAGGAAAAACTGTTTTTT	CASSWGGAEEKLFF
NA	NA	TRBV11-2	TRBJ2-2	14	TGTGCCAGCAGCTTAGCCTTTAACACCGGGGAGCTGTTTTTT	CASSLAFNTGELFF
once	NA	TRBV7-9	TRBJ2-1	14	TGTGCCAGCAGCCCCTCCTATCGCTACAATGAGCAGTTCTTC	CASSPSYRYNEQFF
NA	NA	TRBV6-6	TRBJ1-1	14	TGTGCCAGCAGTTACGGGCAGGGGCACACTGAAGCTTTCTTT	CASSYGQGHTEAFF
NA	TRBD1	TRBV5-1	TRBJ2-7	13	TGCGCCAGCGCCGGGACAGGGGGCAGCGAGCAGTACTTC	CASAGTGGSEQYF
NA	NA	TRBV28	TRBJ1-1	15	TGTGCCAGCAGTTTCAGTTCGACAGTTAACACTGAAGCTTTCTTT	CASSFSSTVNTEAFF
NA	NA	TRBV6-5	TRBJ2-3	13	TGTGCCAGCAAAAGGGACTTAAGAGATACGCAGTATTTT	CASKRDLRDTQYF
NA	NA	TRBV7-9	TRBJ1-1	14	TGTGCCAGCAGCTGGATCGAGGGCATCGCTGAAGCTTTCTTT	CASSWIEGIAEAFF
few	NA	TRBV19	TRBJ1-2	14	TGTGCCAGTAGTCAATCTAGGGGCAACTATGGCTACACCTTC	CASSQSRGNYGYTF
NA	NA	TRBV2	TRBJ2-2	15	TGTGCCAGCAGTGAAATTCCCGGGAACACCGGGGAGCTGTTTTTT	CASSEIPGNTGELFF
NA	NA	TRBV19	TRBJ1-2	12	TGTGCCAGTAGTTCCAGGACAACAGGCTACACCTTC	CASSSRTTGYTF
NA	NA	TRBV6-2/TRBV6-3	TRBJ2-7	14	TGTGCCAGCAGTTACCGGCTAGCCTCCTACGAGCAGTACTTC	CASSYRLASYEQYF
NA	TRBD2	TRBV7-9	TRBJ2-3	16	TGTGCCAGCAGACCACTAGCGGGGGGTGTCACAGATACGCAGTATTTT	CASRPLAGGVTDTQYF
NA	TRBD2	TRBV5-1	TRBJ2-5	15	TGCGCCAGCAGCCGGGATAGCGGGGGGGCGGAGACCCAGTACTTC	CASSRDSGGAETQYF
NA	TRBD2	TRBV3-1/TRBV3-2	TRBJ2-3	16	TGTGCCAGCAGCATGGATAGCGGGGGGGGGTTAGATACGCAGTATTTT	CASSMDSGGGLDTQYF
NA	TRBD1	TRBV19	TRBJ1-2	15	TGTGCCAGTAGTGAGGGGACAGGGGGCCACTATGGCTACACCTTC	CASSEGTGGHYGYTF
NA	NA	TRBV30	TRBJ1-6	16	TGTGCCTGGAGTCCACGACGGACAAGCTATAATTCACCCCTCCACTTT	CAWSPRRTSYNSPLHF
NA	TRBD2	TRBV4-1	TRBJ2-5	15	TGCGCCAGCAGCCAAGAAAAAGCGGGGCAAGAGACCCAGTACTTC	CASSQEKAGQETQYF
NA	TRBD2	TRBV18	TRBJ2-1	16	TGTGCCAGCTCACCACGCGTTAGCGGGGATTACAATGAGCAGTTCTTC	CASSPRVSGDYNEQFF